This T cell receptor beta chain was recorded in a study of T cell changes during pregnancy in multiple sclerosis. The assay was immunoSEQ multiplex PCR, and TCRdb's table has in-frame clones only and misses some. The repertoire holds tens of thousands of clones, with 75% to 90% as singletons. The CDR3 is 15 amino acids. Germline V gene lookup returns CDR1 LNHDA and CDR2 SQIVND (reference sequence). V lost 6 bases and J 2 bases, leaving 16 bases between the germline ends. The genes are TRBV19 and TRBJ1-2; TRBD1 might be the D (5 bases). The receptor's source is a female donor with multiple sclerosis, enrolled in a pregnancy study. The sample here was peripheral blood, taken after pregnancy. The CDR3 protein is CASSPPGRTNYGYTF. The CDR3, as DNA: TGTGCCAGTAGCCCACCCGGGCGGACAAACTATGGCTACACCTTC. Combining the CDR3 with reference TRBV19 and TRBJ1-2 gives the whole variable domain DGGITQSPKYLFRKEGQNVTLSCEQNLNHDAMYWYRQDPGQGLRLIYYSQIVNDFQKGDIAEGYSVSREKKESFPLTVTSAQKNPTAFYLCASSPPGRTNYGYTFGSGTRLTVV.